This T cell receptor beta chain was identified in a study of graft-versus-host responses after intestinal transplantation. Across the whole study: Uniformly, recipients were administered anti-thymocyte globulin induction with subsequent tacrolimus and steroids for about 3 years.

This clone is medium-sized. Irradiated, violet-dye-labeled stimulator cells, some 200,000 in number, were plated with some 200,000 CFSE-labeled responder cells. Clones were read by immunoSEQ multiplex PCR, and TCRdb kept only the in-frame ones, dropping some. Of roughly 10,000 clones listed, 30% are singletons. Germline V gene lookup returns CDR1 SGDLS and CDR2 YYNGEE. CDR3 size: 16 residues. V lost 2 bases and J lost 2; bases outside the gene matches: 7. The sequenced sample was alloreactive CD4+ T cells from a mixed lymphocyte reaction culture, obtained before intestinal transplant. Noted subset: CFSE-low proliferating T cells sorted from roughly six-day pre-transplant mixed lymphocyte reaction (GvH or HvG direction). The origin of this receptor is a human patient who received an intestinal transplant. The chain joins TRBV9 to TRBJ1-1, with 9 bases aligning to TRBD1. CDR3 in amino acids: CASSVGGTGLNTEAFF. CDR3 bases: TGTGCCAGCAGCGTTGGAGGGACAGGGCTCAACACTGAAGCTTTCTTT.